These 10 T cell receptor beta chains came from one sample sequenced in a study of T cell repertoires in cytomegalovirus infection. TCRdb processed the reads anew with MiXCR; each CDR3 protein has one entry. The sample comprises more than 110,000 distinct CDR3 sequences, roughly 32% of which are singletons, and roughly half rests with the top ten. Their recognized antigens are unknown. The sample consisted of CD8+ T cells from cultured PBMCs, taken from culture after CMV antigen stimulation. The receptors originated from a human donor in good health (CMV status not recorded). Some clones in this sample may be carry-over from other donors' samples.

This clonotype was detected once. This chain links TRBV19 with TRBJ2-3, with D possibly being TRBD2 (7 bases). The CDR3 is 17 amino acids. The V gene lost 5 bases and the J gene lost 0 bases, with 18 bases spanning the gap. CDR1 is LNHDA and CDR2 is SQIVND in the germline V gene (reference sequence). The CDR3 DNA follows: TGTGCCAGTAGTTCCCCGGAGGGCGGGGGCAGCACAGATACGCAGTATTTT. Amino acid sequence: CASSSPEGGGSTDTQYF.

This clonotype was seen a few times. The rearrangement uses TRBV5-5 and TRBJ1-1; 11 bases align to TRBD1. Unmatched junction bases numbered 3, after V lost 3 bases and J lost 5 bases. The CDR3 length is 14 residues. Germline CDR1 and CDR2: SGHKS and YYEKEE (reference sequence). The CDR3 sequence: CASSSWDRGTEAFF. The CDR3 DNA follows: TGTGCCAGCAGCTCGTGGGACAGGGGGACTGAAGCTTTCTTT.

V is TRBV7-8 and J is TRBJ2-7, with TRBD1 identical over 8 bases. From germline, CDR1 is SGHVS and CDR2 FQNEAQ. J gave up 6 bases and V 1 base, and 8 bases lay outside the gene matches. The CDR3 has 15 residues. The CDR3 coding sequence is TGTGCCAGCAGCTTAGGGGGGCAGGGGGCCCTCGAGCAGTACTTC. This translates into CASSLGGQGALEQYF. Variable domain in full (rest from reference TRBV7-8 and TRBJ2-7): GAGVSQSPRYKVAKRGQDVALRCDPISGHVSLFWYQQALGQGPEFLTYFQNEAQLDKSGLPSDRFFAERPEGSVSTLKIQRTQQEDSAVYLCASSLGGQGALEQYFGPGTRLTVT.

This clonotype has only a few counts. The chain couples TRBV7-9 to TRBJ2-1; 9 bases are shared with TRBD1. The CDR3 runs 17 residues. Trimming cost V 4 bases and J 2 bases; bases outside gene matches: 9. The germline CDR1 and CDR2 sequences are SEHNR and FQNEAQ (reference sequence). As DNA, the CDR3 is TGTGCCAGCAGCTCACCCCTCGGACAGGGGCCCTACAATGAGCAGTTCTTC. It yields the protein CASSSPLGQGPYNEQFF. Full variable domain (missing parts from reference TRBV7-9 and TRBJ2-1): DTGVSQNPRHKITKRGQNVTFRCDPISEHNRLYWYRQTLGQGPEFLTYFQNEAQLEKSRLLSDRFSAERPKGSFSTLEIQRTEQGDSAMYLCASSSPLGQGPYNEQFFGPGTRLTVL.

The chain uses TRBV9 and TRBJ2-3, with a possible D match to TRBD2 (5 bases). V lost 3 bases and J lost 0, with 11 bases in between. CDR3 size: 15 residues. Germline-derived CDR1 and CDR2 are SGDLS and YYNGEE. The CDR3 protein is CASSEEGTSTDTQYF. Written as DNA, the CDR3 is TGTGCCAGCAGCGAAGAGGGAACTAGCACAGATACGCAGTATTTT.

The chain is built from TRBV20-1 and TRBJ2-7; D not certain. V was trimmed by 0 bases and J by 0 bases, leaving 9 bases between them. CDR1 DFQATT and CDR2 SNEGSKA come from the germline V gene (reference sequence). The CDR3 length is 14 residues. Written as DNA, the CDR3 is TGCAGTGCTAGAGATAACCGAGGCTCCTACGAGCAGTACTTC. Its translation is CSARDNRGSYEQYF.

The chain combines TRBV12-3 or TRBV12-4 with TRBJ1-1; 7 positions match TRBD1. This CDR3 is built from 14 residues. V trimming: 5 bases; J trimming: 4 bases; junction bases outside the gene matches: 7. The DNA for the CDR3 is TGTGCCAGCAGTCCTACAGGGGTGGGCACTGAAGCTTTCTTT. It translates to CASSPTGVGTEAFF.

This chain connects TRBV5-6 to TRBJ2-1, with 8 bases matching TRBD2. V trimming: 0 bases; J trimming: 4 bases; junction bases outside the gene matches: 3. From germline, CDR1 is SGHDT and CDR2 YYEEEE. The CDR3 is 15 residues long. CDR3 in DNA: TGTGCCAGCAGCTTGGTAGCGGGGACATACAATGAGCAGTTCTTC. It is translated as CASSLVAGTYNEQFF. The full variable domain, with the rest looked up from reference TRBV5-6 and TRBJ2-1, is DAGVTQSPTHLIKTRGQQVTLRCSPKSGHDTVSWYQQALGQGPQFIFQYYEEEERQRGNFPDRFSGHQFPNYSSELNVNALLLGDSALYLCASSLVAGTYNEQFFGPGTRLTVL.

This CDR3 is CASGLGLGNQPQHF. In DNA form, the CDR3 reads TGTGCCAGTGGCCTGGGATTGGGCAATCAGCCCCAGCATTTT. The V call is TRBV19, the J call TRBJ1-5, with D hard to call. The CDR3 contains 14 residues. Germline V gene sequence: CDR1 LNHDA, CDR2 SQIVND (reference sequence). The V gene lost 8 bases and the J gene lost 2 bases, with 13 bases spanning the gap.

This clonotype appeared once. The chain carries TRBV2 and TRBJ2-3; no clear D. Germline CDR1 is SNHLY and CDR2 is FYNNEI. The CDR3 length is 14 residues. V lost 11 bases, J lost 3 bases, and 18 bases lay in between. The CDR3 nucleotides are TGTGCCCGCCCGGATAGGGTCCGAACAGATACGCAGTATTTT. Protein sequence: CARPDRVRTDTQYF. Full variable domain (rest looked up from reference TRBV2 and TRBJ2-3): EPEVTQTPSHQVTQMGQEVILRCVPISNHLYFYWYRQILGQKVEFLVSFYNNEISEKSEIFDDQFSVERPDGSNFTLKIRSTKLEDSAMYFCARPDRVRTDTQYFGPGTRLTVL.